A selection of T cell receptor beta chains follows, all from one sample in a study of read filtering for tumor transcriptome and immune sequencing. TCRdb redid the calling of the reads with MiXCR, one entry per CDR3 protein. The sample has about 90,000 distinct CDR3 sequences, roughly 12% seen once. Material for sequencing was a population of CD138-negative cells sorted from bone marrow. The origin of the receptors is a donor at least 40 years old with multiple myeloma. CDR3s include the opening cysteine and the closing phenylalanine or tryptophan. The D gene is left open where the match is weak. The size field is filled for only some rows; it gives once, few, many or a size class.

CDR3 DNA | CDR3 protein | D gene | V gene | clone size | J gene
TGCGCCAGCAGCTTGGCCGAGAGGTCTACACTCAATGAGCAGTTCTTC | CASSLAERSTLNEQFF | . | TRBV5-1 | many | TRBJ2-1
TGCAGCGTTCGGCTAGCGAGAGGCACAGATACGCAGTATTTT | CSVRLARGTDTQYF | . | TRBV29-1 | many | TRBJ2-3
TGTGCCACCAGAACCGGGACTTCCAACACCGGGGAGCTGTTTTTT | CATRTGTSNTGELFF | . | TRBV24-1 | many | TRBJ2-2
TGTGCCTGGAGTCTTACCCGACAGGGCGTCTATGGCTACACCTTC | CAWSLTRQGVYGYTF | TRBD1 | TRBV30 | many | TRBJ1-2
TGTGCCAGCAGCTTAGACGGGAGGGCCCTGAATGAGCAGTTCTTC | CASSLDGRALNEQFF | TRBD2 | TRBV7-3 | many | TRBJ2-1
TGTGCCAGCAGCTTAGGCTGGGCTTCAGGCAATGAGCAGTTCTTC | CASSLGWASGNEQFF | . | TRBV7-9 | many | TRBJ2-1
TGTGCCAGCAGCTTATGGTATTACGAGCAGTACTTC | CASSLWYYEQYF | . | TRBV7-9 | many | TRBJ2-7
TGCGCCAGCAGACCGGGAGCGAAATATAACTACGAGCGGTACTTC | CASRPGAKYNYERYF | . | TRBV10-1 | few | TRBJ2-7
TGCGCCAGCAGCTCGACTAGCGGCCTCACGGGAGAGCAGTTCTTC | CASSSTSGLTGEQFF | TRBD2 | TRBV5-1 | many | TRBJ2-1
TGTGCCAGCAGCCAAGGGACTAGCGGAGGGGGAAATACGCAGTATTTT | CASSQGTSGGGNTQYF | TRBD2 | TRBV6-1 | many | TRBJ2-3
TGTGCCAGCAGCTTAGAGGGGACTAGCGGAAACAATGAGCAGTTCTTC | CASSLEGTSGNNEQFF | TRBD2 | TRBV11-3 | many | TRBJ2-1
TGTGCCAGCTCCCTGGGGGGGTTAGCCAAAAACATTCAGTACTTC | CASSLGGLAKNIQYF | TRBD2 | TRBV6-6 | many | TRBJ2-4
TGTGCCAGCAGCTTGGGGGCGGGACGTTCAGCAGATACGCAGTATTTT | CASSLGAGRSADTQYF | . | TRBV11-2 | . | TRBJ2-3
TGTGCCAGCAGCTTTTATTCTCCGGGGACGGGGGAGACCCAGTACTTC | CASSFYSPGTGETQYF | . | TRBV7-2 | . | TRBJ2-5
TGTGCCAGCAGCTTGGACAGCCAAGACATGGAGACCCAGTACTTC | CASSLDSQDMETQYF | . | TRBV7-9 | many | TRBJ2-5
TGTGCCAGCATAAGGGGATCCGGCACTGAAGCTTTCTTT | CASIRGSGTEAFF | . | TRBV12-3/TRBV12-4 | many | TRBJ1-1
TGTGCCAGCAGTTCGGGGGGCCTGTCTGGCTACACCTTC | CASSSGGLSGYTF | . | TRBV28 | many | TRBJ1-2
TGCGCCAGCAGCTTGGGACTAGCGGAAGACGAGCAGTACTTC | CASSLGLAEDEQYF | TRBD2 | TRBV5-1 | many | TRBJ2-7
TGCAGTGCTAGCCTCACGGGCAATCCTATCCATGGCTACACCTTC | CSASLTGNPIHGYTF | . | TRBV20-1 | many | TRBJ1-2
TGCAGTGCTAGGTCAAGGACGGGGAACACTGAAGCTTTCTTT | CSARSRTGNTEAFF | . | TRBV20-1 | many | TRBJ1-1
TGCGCCAGCAGTGTACAGGGGTACAATGAGCAGTTCTTC | CASSVQGYNEQFF | TRBD1 | TRBV5-1 | many | TRBJ2-1
TGTGCCAGCAGTGGGGGACAGGCCCCAAGCATTCAGTACTTC | CASSGGQAPSIQYF | TRBD1 | TRBV28 | few | TRBJ2-4
TGCGCCAGCAGCCCCTCGACTGGCACAGATACGCAGTATTTT | CASSPSTGTDTQYF | . | TRBV5-1 | many | TRBJ2-3
TGCGCCAGCAGCTTCAGGGTTGAGCAGTTCTTC | CASSFRVEQFF | . | TRBV5-1 | many | TRBJ2-1
TGTGCCAGCAGCTTAGCCCTAGCGGGAGTCATAGATACGCAGTATTTT | CASSLALAGVIDTQYF | TRBD2 | TRBV7-9 | many | TRBJ2-3
TGTGCCAGCAGCTCCATATTCGGGGGGCAAGAGACCCAGTACTTC | CASSSIFGGQETQYF | TRBD2 | TRBV7-2 | . | TRBJ2-5
TGCGCCAGCAGCTTGGGCAGGGGTACCAATGAGCAGTTCTTC | CASSLGRGTNEQFF | . | TRBV5-1 | many | TRBJ2-1
TGTGCCAGCAGTTCTATCACAGGGGCCGGGGAGCTGTTTTTT | CASSSITGAGELFF | TRBD1 | TRBV12-3/TRBV12-4 | many | TRBJ2-2